The T cell receptor (beta chain) described here comes from a study of cytomegalovirus exposure and HLA in healthy donors. Findings and caveats of the study: Later analysis demonstrated an association between a missense DCLRE1C variant and TCR beta V- and J-gene trimming. Fewer N-insertions than the approximately 700-donor mean were reportedly shown by an Asian-associated ancestry cluster in a later analysis. The classifier was said to identify cytomegalovirus status with high specificity and sensitivity. CMV serostatus was the only recorded immune exposure for donors.

Remarks on this clone: Antigen specificity is unknown.

The germline V gene has CDR1 MNHNS and CDR2 SASEGT. The CDR3 is 14 amino acids. With 0 bases removed from V and 11 bases from J, the gap between germline ends came to 11 bases. In the PCR, 60 Vbeta and 13 Jbeta primers were used. Clones were read by immunoSEQ multiplex PCR, and TCRdb kept only the in-frame ones, dropping some. The data contain around 100,000 clones, over 60% of them singletons. Specimen: PBMCs. This chain uses TRBV6-1 with TRBJ1-6, with a weak D call TRBD1 (6 bases). The TCR was taken from a man between 18 and 29 years old in good health and CMV-seropositive. CDR3 nucleotide sequence: TGTGCCAGCAGTGAAGCGGAAGGGGGAGCACCCCTCCACTTT. Translation: CASSEAEGGAPLHF.